The 6 T cell receptor beta chains in this list originate from one sample, sequenced in a study of identifying expanded T cells in peripheral blood. TCRdb's table, derived via immunoSEQ multiplex PCR, lists solely in-frame clones and lacks some. This sample has 100,000 or so clones; approximately 90% occur once, and the top ten carry roughly an eighth. Sequences were obtained from blood. All receptors derive from a person aged 18 to 75 in good health.

The gene calls are TRBV7-2 and TRBJ2-1; 11 positions match TRBD2. V gave up 3 bases and J gave up 8 bases; unmatched junction bases: 3. CDR1 and CDR2 (germline): SGHTA, FQGNSA. This CDR3 is 14 amino acids long. In nucleotides, the CDR3 is TGTGCCAGCAGCTTGCTAGCGGGAGGATATGAGCAGTTCTTC. Translating gives CASSLLAGGYEQFF.

This chain links TRBV4-3 with TRBJ1-2; no clear D gene. V gave up 0 bases and J gave up 4 bases, with 12 bases separating them. The V gene's germline CDR1 is LGHNA and CDR2 YSLEER. The CDR3 runs 15 residues. CDR3 bases: TGCGCCAGCAGCCAAGAAACGGGAACAACCTATGGCTACACCTTC. It is translated as CASSQETGTTYGYTF.

V usage is TRBV19 and J usage is TRBJ2-7, with D possibly TRBD2 on 5 matching bases. CDR1 and CDR2 from the germline V gene are LNHDA and SQIVND (reference sequence). This CDR3 has 15 amino acids. V dropped 2 bases and J dropped 0 bases, with 11 bases sitting between them. The chain's CDR3 is CASSILSGPSYEQYF. CDR3 sequence (DNA): TGTGCCAGTAGTATACTCAGCGGACCCTCCTACGAGCAGTACTTC.

This sequence joins TRBV10-3 and TRBJ2-1; a possible D gene is TRBD2 (6 bases). Germline assignment: CDR1 ENHRY and CDR2 SYGVKD. V shed 8 bases and J shed 4 bases, with 12 bases lying between them. There are 13 residues in the CDR3. CDR3 DNA: TGTGCCATCGCGGCGGAGGGTTACAATGAGCAGTTCTTC. Translation gives CAIAAEGYNEQFF.

The chain links TRBV2 to TRBJ1-3; possible D gene TRBD1, 5 bases. The CDR3 consists of 15 residues. The V end was cut by 2 bases, the J end by 3 bases, with 11 bases between. CDR1 and CDR2 (germline): SNHLY, FYNNEI. CDR3 amino acids: CASSEIGGNGNTIYF. DNA for the CDR3: TGTGCCAGCAGTGAAATCGGGGGAAATGGAAACACCATATATTTT.

The V call is TRBV6-5, the J call TRBJ2-5; D possibly corresponds to TRBD1 (6 bases). Looked up from germline, CDR1 is MNHEY and CDR2 is SVGAGI. V was shortened by 2 bases and J by 5 bases, with 12 bases between the two germline ends. The CDR3 runs to 14 residues. CDR3 sequence (DNA): TGTGCCAGCAGTTACCCTGGACAGAGGGAGACCCAGTACTTC. Translating it yields CASSYPGQRETQYF.